The 23 T cell receptor beta chains in this list originate from one sample, sequenced in a study of blood T cell repertoires in COVID-19. The table came from immunoSEQ multiplex PCR; TCRdb's copy has only in-frame clones and leaves some out. Among about 210,000 clones, roughly 79% were seen once, and the ten largest hold around 9%. The sequenced sample consisted of PBMCs or T cells enriched from blood (not recorded which). The receptors originated from a woman aged 45-60 years with acute COVID-19.

This clone was picked up a small number of times. The CDR3: CASSLNRDQPQHF. For the CDR3, the DNA is TGTGCCAGCAGTCTAAACAGGGATCAGCCCCAGCATTTT. The chain couples TRBV2 to TRBJ1-5, with D possibly being TRBD1 (6 bases). Germline CDR1 reads SNHLY; CDR2 reads FYNNEI. V was clipped by 5 bases and J by 5 bases, with 10 bases between them. The CDR3 sequence is 13 residues long. The entire variable domain, with the rest obtained from reference TRBV2 and TRBJ1-5, is as follows: EPEVTQTPSHQVTQMGQEVILRCVPISNHLYFYWYRQILGQKVEFLVSFYNNEISEKSEIFDDQFSVERPDGSNFTLKIRSTKLEDSAMYFCASSLNRDQPQHFGDGTRLSIL.

This clone occurred once. J is TRBJ2-5 and V is TRBV2, with a possible D match to TRBD1 (5 bases). Germline-derived CDR1 and CDR2 are SNHLY and FYNNEI. The CDR3 has 13 residues. V was trimmed by 3 bases and J by 10 bases, leaving 15 bases between them. The CDR3 DNA follows: TGTGCCAGCAGTGAGGGGCCCAACCTCGTCCAGTACTTC. It translates to CASSEGPNLVQYF.

The chain combines TRBV11-3 with TRBJ2-7, with a weak D call TRBD2 (7 bases). The CDR3 is 17 amino acids. Between the trimmed V and J ends, which lost 2 bases and 0 bases, there was a span of 17 bases. Looked up from germline, CDR1 is SGHNT and CDR2 is YENEEA. The CDR3 nucleotides are TGTGCCAGCAGCTTATGGGGGGGCGGGGGCCTCTCCTACGAGCAGTACTTC. Protein product: CASSLWGGGGLSYEQYF.

The chain has TRBV5-1 and TRBJ2-5, with a weak D call TRBD1 (5 bases). V lost 2 bases, J lost 2 bases, and 10 bases lay in between. Germline V gene data show CDR1 as SGHRS and CDR2 as YFSETQ. The length of the CDR3 is 14 residues. CDR3 sequence: CASSFGREQETQYF. As DNA, the CDR3 is TGCGCCAGCAGCTTCGGCAGGGAACAAGAGACCCAGTACTTC. Full variable domain (outside the CDR3, taken from reference TRBV5-1 and TRBJ2-5): KAGVTQTPRYLIKTRGQQVTLSCSPISGHRSVSWYQQTPGQGLQFLFEYFSETQRNKGNFPGRFSGRQFSNSRSEMNVSTLELGDSALYLCASSFGREQETQYFGPGTRLLVL.

V and J are TRBV11-2 and TRBJ1-2, with D maybe TRBD1 (6 bases). The CDR3 is made up of 16 amino acids. The V gene's germline CDR1 is SGHAT and CDR2 FQNNGV. V lost 0 bases to trimming and J lost 8 bases, with 19 bases between them. The CDR3 region is CASSLDLISAGDGYTF. The CDR3 region has the DNA TGTGCCAGCAGCTTAGATTTGATTTCGGCAGGGGACGGCTACACCTTC.

V usage is TRBV2 and J usage is TRBJ2-7; 10 positions agree with TRBD1. Trimming cost V 4 bases and J 2 bases; bases outside gene matches: 8. This CDR3 spans 16 amino acids. From germline, CDR1 is SNHLY and CDR2 FYNNEI. The CDR3, as DNA: TGTGCCAGCAGTGGGGACAGGGGATCTGCGACCTACGAGCAGTACTTC. This sequence encodes CASSGDRGSATYEQYF.

This rearrangement joins TRBV3-1 (or the pseudogene TRBV3-2) to TRBJ1-4; 8 bases agree with TRBD1. Germline lookup yields CDR1 LGHDT and CDR2 YNNKEL (reference sequence). The CDR3 has 18 residues. J gave up 0 bases and V 2 bases, and 8 bases lay outside the gene matches. CDR3 sequence (DNA): TGTGCCAGCAGCCAACCTGACAGGGGCGAGTCAACTAATGAAAAACTGTTTTTT. Its protein product is CASSQPDRGESTNEKLFF.

The chain links TRBV19 to TRBJ1-5; no firm D call. This CDR3 has 18 amino acids. V lost 0 bases, J lost 0 bases, and 15 bases lay in between. CDR1 and CDR2 (germline): LNHDA, SQIVND (reference sequence). In nucleotides, the CDR3 is TGTGCCAGTAGTATAGAATTTCGTCAGAGGAGTAGCAATCAGCCCCAGCATTTT. This encodes CASSIEFRQRSSNQPQHF.

J is TRBJ2-1 and V is TRBV19; no clear D. There are 13 residues in the CDR3. The V gene lost 6 bases and the J gene lost 4 bases, with 10 bases spanning the gap. The germline V gene encodes CDR1 LNHDA and CDR2 SQIVND (reference sequence). The CDR3 region has the DNA TGTGCCAGTAGGCGTAACGGTTACAATGAGCAGTTCTTC. Translating it yields CASRRNGYNEQFF. The complete variable domain, with remaining parts taken from reference TRBV19 and TRBJ2-1, reads DGGITQSPKYLFRKEGQNVTLSCEQNLNHDAMYWYRQDPGQGLRLIYYSQIVNDFQKGDIAEGYSVSREKKESFPLTVTSAQKNPTAFYLCASRRNGYNEQFFGPGTRLTVL.

The rearrangement uses TRBV7-9 and TRBJ2-7, with TRBD2 matching 11 bases. Germline lookup yields CDR1 SEHNR and CDR2 FQNEAQ (reference sequence). This CDR3 is built from 14 residues. V dropped 7 bases and J dropped 5; count of bases not matched to a gene: 7. CDR3 sequence (DNA): TGTGCCAGCACCTATAGCGGGGGGGCGAACGAGCAGTACTTC. Its translation: CASTYSGGANEQYF.

The chain links TRBV19 to TRBJ1-5; the D gene is possibly TRBD1 (6 bases). Trimming took 5 bases from V and 3 from J, leaving 11 bases between them. The CDR3 length is 14 residues. Per germline, CDR1 LNHDA and CDR2 SQIVND (reference sequence). The CDR3 nucleotides read TGTGCCAGTAGTTTACAGGGAAACAATCAGCCCCAGCATTTT. Amino acids: CASSLQGNNQPQHF.

The rearrangement joins TRBV3-1 (or the pseudogene TRBV3-2) to TRBJ1-5, with a tentative D call TRBD1 (5 bases). CDR3 length equals 12 residues. The germline V gene has CDR1 LGHDT and CDR2 YNNKEL (reference sequence). CDR3 in DNA: TGTGCAGCGGGACGGATCAATCAGCCCCAGCATTTT. This sequence encodes CAAGRINQPQHF.

The V and J genes are TRBV5-1 and TRBJ2-1; the D is unclear. This CDR3 region has 14 residues. V lost 0 bases, J lost 2 bases, and 6 bases lay in between. Germline assignment: CDR1 SGHRS and CDR2 YFSETQ. As DNA, the CDR3 is TGCGCCAGCAGCTTGGGGGCTGCCTACAATGAGCAGTTCTTC. It codes for CASSLGAAYNEQFF.

This clone was seen repeatedly, ten times or more. The V call is TRBV6-2 or TRBV6-3, the J call TRBJ1-5, with 10 bases fitting TRBD1. The germline CDR1 and CDR2 sequences are MNHEY and SVGEGT. The trim removed 4 bases at V and 5 bases at J, leaving 8 bases unmatched. This CDR3 contains 16 residues. This chain's CDR3 is CASSSPDRGRDQPQHF. The CDR3 DNA follows: TGTGCCAGCAGTTCGCCGGACAGGGGGAGAGATCAGCCCCAGCATTTT.

J is TRBJ2-3 and V is TRBV7-9; 10 bases are shared with TRBD1. J gave up 5 bases and V 4 bases, and 3 bases lay outside the gene matches. This CDR3 spans 14 amino acids. The germline V gene encodes CDR1 SEHNR and CDR2 FQNEAQ (reference sequence). The chain's CDR3 is CASSSTGGVDTQYF. DNA of the CDR3: TGTGCCAGCAGCTCGACAGGGGGCGTAGATACGCAGTATTTT.

V usage is TRBV4-1 and J usage is TRBJ1-5; a possible D gene is TRBD1 (5 bases). The germline gives CDR1 MGHRA, CDR2 YSYEKL. V shed 0 bases and J shed 7 bases, with 22 bases lying between them. The CDR3 is 18 amino acids. Here the CDR3 reads CASSQDIWVQREGQPQHF. Here the CDR3 DNA reads TGCGCCAGCAGCCAAGATATATGGGTGCAGAGGGAGGGGCAGCCCCAGCATTTT.

The chain is built from TRBV6-6 and TRBJ2-1; 8 bases fit TRBD2. Trimming cost V 7 bases and J 10 bases; bases outside gene matches: 15. The CDR3 loop spans 15 amino acids. Germline V gene lookup returns CDR1 MNHNY and CDR2 SVGAGI (reference sequence). The CDR3 DNA reads as TGTGCCAGCACGGGGGTTCGGGAGGGCTGGAGCGAGCAGTTCTTC. Amino acid sequence: CASTGVREGWSEQFF.

In this sample, this clone turned up many times. V is TRBV10-3 and J is TRBJ1-5; 8 bases align to TRBD1. The germline V gene encodes CDR1 ENHRY and CDR2 SYGVKD. The junction had 8 bases not matched to a gene; V was cut back by 6 bases and J by 4 bases. The CDR3 length is 15 residues. Here the CDR3 DNA reads TGTGCCATCAGCCCGGGACAGGAGATTAATCAGCCCCAGCATTTT. Translated: CAISPGQEINQPQHF.

V usage is TRBV5-6 and J usage is TRBJ2-2, with 7 bases that match TRBD1. J gave up 6 bases and V 4 bases, and 6 bases lay outside the gene matches. Germline lookup yields CDR1 SGHDT and CDR2 YYEEEE. This CDR3 has 14 amino acids. The CDR3 reads CASSKGQLPGELFF. The DNA of the CDR3 is TGTGCCAGCAGCAAGGGACAGTTGCCCGGGGAGCTGTTTTTT.

This chain links TRBV6-5 with TRBJ2-7, with 9 positions matching TRBD2. Germline CDR1 and CDR2: MNHEY and SVGAGI. The CDR3 extends over 14 amino acids. V gave up 5 bases and J gave up 1 base; unmatched junction bases: 3. CDR3 nucleotide sequence: TGTGCCAGCAGTCGGACTAGCGATTCCTACGAGCAGTACTTC. Translation: CASSRTSDSYEQYF.

The chain employs TRBV7-8 and TRBJ2-7; no firm D call. This CDR3 is built from 12 residues. The V and J ends lost 4 bases and 9 bases respectively, with 13 bases between them. The germline gives CDR1 SGHVS, CDR2 FQNEAQ. The CDR3 is CASSYLLSGQYF. CDR3 nucleotide sequence: TGTGCCAGCAGCTATTTGCTATCCGGGCAGTACTTC.

The chain joins TRBV9 to TRBJ2-1; 13 bases are a match to TRBD2. The V gene's germline CDR1 is SGDLS and CDR2 YYNGEE. The ends lost 3 bases at V and 4 bases at J; junction bases unmatched: 7. This CDR3 is 17 amino acids long. For the CDR3, the DNA is TGTGCCAGCAGCGAATCCGGGACTAGCGGGATTTACAATGAGCAGTTCTTC. Its translation: CASSESGTSGIYNEQFF.

This chain uses TRBV4-3 with TRBJ2-3; 7 nucleotides line up with TRBD1. Trimming took 1 base from V and 2 from J; bases not matched to a gene: 6. The CDR3 runs 16 residues. CDR1 is LGHNA, CDR2 YSLEER, per germline. This CDR3 is CASSQGGGSPTDTQYF. The CDR3 nucleotides read TGCGCCAGCAGCCAAGGAGGGGGCAGCCCCACAGATACGCAGTATTTT.